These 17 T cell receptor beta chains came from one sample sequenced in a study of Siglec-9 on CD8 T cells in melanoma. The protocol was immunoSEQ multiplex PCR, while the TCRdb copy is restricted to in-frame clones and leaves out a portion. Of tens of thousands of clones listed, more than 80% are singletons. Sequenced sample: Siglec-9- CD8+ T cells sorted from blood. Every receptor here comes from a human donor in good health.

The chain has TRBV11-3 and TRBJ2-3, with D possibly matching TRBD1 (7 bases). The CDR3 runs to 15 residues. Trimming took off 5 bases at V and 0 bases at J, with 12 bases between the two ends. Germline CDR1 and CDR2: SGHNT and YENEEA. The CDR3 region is CASSPGGGSTDTQYF. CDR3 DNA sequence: TGTGCCAGCAGCCCAGGAGGGGGCAGCACAGATACGCAGTATTTT.

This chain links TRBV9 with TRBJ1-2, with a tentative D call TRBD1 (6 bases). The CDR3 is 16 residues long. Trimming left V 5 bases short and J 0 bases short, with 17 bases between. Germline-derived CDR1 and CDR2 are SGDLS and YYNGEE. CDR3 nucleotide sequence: TGTGCCAGCAGTACAGGGACCTTCCCGGCTAACTATGGCTACACCTTC. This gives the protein CASSTGTFPANYGYTF.

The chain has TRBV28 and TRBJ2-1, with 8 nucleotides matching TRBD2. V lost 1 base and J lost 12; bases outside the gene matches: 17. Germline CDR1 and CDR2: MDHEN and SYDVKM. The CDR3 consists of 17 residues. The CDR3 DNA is TGTGCCAGCAGTTTATTCCGTACGGGACTAGACGGTCGTGGGCAGTTCTTC. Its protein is CASSLFRTGLDGRGQFF.

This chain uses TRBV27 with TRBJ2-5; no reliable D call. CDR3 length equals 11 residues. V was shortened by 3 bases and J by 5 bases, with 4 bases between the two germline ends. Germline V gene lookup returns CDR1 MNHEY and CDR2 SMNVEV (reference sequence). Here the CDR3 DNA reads TGTGCCAGCAGTTTTCGGGAGACCCAGTACTTC. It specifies CASSFRETQYF.

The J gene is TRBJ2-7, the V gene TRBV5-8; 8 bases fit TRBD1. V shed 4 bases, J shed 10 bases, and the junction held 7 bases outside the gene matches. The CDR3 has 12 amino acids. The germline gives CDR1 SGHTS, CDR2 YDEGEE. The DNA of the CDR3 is TGTGCCAGCAGCAAGGACAGGGCGCTCCAGTACTTC. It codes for CASSKDRALQYF. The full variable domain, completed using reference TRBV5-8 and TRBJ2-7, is EAGVTQSPTHLIKTRGQQATLRCSPISGHTSVYWYQQALGLGLQFLLWYDEGEERNRGNFPPRFSGRQFPNYSSELNVNALELEDSALYLCASSKDRALQYFGPGTRLTVT.

This CDR3 is CASSLGPSGGYNEQFF. The CDR3 nucleotides read TGTGCCAGCAGCTTAGGCCCTAGCGGGGGATACAATGAGCAGTTCTTC. This chain uses TRBV7-9 with TRBJ2-1; TRBD2 matches at 10 bases. This CDR3 contains 16 residues. Germline V gene data show CDR1 as SEHNR and CDR2 as FQNEAQ (reference sequence). Germline trimming cut 1 base from V and 4 bases from J; bases unmatched to any gene: 4.

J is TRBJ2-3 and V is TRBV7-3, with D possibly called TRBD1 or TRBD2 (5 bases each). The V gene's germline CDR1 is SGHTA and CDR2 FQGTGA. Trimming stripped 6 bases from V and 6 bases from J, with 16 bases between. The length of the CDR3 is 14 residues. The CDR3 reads CASSPAGTGDTQYF. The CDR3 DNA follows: TGTGCCAGCAGTCCGGCCGGGACCGGCGATACGCAGTATTTT.

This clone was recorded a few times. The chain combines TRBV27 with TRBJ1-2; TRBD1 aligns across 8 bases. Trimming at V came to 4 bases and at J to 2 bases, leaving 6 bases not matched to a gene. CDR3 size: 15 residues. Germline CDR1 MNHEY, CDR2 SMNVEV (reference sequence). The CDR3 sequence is CASSSNRGANYGYTF. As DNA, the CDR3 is TGTGCCAGCAGTTCTAACAGGGGGGCGAACTATGGCTACACCTTC.

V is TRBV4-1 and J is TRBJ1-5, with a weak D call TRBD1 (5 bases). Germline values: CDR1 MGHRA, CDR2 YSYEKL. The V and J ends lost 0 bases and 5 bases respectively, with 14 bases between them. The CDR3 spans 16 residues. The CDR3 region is CASSQEMVREDQPQHF. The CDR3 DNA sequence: TGCGCCAGCAGCCAAGAAATGGTCAGGGAAGATCAGCCCCAGCATTTT.

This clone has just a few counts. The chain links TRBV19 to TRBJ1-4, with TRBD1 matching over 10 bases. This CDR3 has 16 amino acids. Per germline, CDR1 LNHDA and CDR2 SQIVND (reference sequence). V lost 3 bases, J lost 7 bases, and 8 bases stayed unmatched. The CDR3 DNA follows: TGTGCCAGTAGTATTGGGGCGGGACAGGGGACTGAAAAACTGTTTTTT. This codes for CASSIGAGQGTEKLFF.

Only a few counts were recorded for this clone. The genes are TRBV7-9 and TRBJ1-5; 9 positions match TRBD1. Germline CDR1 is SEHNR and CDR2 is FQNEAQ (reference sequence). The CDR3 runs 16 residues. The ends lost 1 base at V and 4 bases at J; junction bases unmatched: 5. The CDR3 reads CASSLDPGTGNQPQHF. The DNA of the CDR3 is TGTGCCAGCAGCTTAGATCCCGGGACAGGGAATCAGCCCCAGCATTTT.

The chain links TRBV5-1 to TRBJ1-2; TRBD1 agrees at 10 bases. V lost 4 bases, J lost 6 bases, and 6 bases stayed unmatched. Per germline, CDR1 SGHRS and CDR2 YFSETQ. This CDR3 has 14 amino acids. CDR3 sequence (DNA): TGCGCCAGCAGCATTGATGGGACAGGGGATGGCTACACCTTC. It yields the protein CASSIDGTGDGYTF.

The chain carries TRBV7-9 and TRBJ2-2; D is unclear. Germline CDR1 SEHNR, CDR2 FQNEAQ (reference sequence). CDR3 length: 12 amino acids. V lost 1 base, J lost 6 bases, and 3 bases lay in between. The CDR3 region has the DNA TGTGCCAGCAGCTTAGAACCCGGGGAGCTGTTTTTT. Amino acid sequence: CASSLEPGELFF.

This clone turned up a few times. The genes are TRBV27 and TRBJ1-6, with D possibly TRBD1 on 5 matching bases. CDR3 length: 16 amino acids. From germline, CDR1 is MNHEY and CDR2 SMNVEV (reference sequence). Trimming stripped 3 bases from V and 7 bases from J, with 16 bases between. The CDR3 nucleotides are TGTGCCAGCAGTTTCTACTTTTCGGGGACGAATTCACCCCTCCACTTT. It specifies CASSFYFSGTNSPLHF.

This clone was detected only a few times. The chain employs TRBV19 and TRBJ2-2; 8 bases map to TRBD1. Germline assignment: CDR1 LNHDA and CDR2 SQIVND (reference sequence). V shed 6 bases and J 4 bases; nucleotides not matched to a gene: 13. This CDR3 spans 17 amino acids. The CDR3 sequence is CASSHTSDRDFTGELFF. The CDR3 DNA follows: TGTGCCAGTAGCCACACTTCGGACAGGGATTTCACCGGGGAGCTGTTTTTT. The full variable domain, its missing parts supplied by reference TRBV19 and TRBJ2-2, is DGGITQSPKYLFRKEGQNVTLSCEQNLNHDAMYWYRQDPGQGLRLIYYSQIVNDFQKGDIAEGYSVSREKKESFPLTVTSAQKNPTAFYLCASSHTSDRDFTGELFFGEGSRLTVL.

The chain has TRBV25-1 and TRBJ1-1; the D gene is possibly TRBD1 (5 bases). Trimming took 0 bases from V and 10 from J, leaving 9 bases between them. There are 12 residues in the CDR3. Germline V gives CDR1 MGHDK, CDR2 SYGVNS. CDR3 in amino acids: CASSEYSGGAFF. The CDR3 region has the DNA TGTGCCAGCAGTGAATATTCGGGGGGAGCTTTCTTT.

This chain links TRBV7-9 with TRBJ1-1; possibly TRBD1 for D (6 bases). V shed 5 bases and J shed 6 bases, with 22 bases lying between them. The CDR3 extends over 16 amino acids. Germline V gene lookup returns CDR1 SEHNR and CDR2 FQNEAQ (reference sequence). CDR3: CASSPPGGGTNSEAFF. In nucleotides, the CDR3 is TGTGCCAGCAGCCCCCCGGGGGGTGGGACAAACTCTGAAGCTTTCTTT.